These 9 T cell receptor beta chains originate from one sample sequenced in a study of blood T cells in healthy people across ages. Primed by a sample-barcoded 5' primer and a J-beta primer mix, a second PCR proceeded for roughly 7 to 11 cycles. TCRdb re-called the 5' RACE reads through MiXCR, storing one row per CDR3 protein. Of around 750,000 distinct CDR3 sequences in the sample, less than 70% were seen once. Specimen: blood. The receptors were sampled from a man older than 75 in good health.

At least ten counts were recorded for this clonotype. This chain joins TRBV3-1 and TRBJ1-5; D might be TRBD1 (6 bases). Germline values: CDR1 LGHDT, CDR2 YNNKEL (reference sequence). V gave up 6 bases and J gave up 3 bases, with 12 bases separating them. CDR3 length equals 14 residues. The chain's CDR3 is CASSYRTDNQPQHF. CDR3 bases: TGTGCCAGCAGTTACCGGACAGACAATCAGCCCCAGCATTTT.

DNA for the CDR3: TGTGCCATCAGTGATAATCAGGGGGCTGCCAAAAACATTCAGTACTTC. It translates to CAISDNQGAAKNIQYF. V and J are TRBV10-3 and TRBJ2-4; 8 nucleotides agree with TRBD1. The germline V gene has CDR1 ENHRY and CDR2 SYGVKD. CDR3 length: 16 amino acids. Germline trimming cut 3 bases from V and 1 base from J; bases unmatched to any gene: 5.

This clonotype came up a few times. V is TRBV18 and J is TRBJ2-3; D is possibly TRBD2 (5 bases). Germline CDR1 and CDR2: KGHSH and LQKENI. Between the trimmed V and J ends, which lost 6 bases and 3 bases, there was a span of 13 bases. The CDR3 runs to 14 residues. In nucleotides, the CDR3 is TGTGCCAGCTCGCCGGGATCCTGGACAGATACGCAGTATTTT. As protein: CASSPGSWTDTQYF.

The rearrangement uses TRBV3-1 and TRBJ1-4; D gene ambiguous. This CDR3 has 16 residues. Germline-derived CDR1 and CDR2 are LGHDT and YNNKEL (reference sequence). Trimming left V 0 bases short and J 8 bases short, with 16 bases between. The CDR3 sequence: CASSQDIGLKGEKLFF. CDR3 bases: TGTGCCAGCAGCCAAGATATCGGCCTCAAAGGGGAAAAACTGTTTTTT.

The chain is built from TRBV4-1 and TRBJ2-7; 10 nucleotides match TRBD2. Trimming at V came to 1 base and at J to 4 bases, leaving 7 bases not matched to a gene. CDR3 length: 16 residues. Looked up from germline, CDR1 is MGHRA and CDR2 is YSYEKL. CDR3 amino acids: CASSQGVLAGKYEQYF. Here the CDR3 DNA reads TGCGCCAGCAGCCAAGGGGTACTAGCGGGAAAGTACGAGCAGTACTTC.

By proportion, this clonotype is medium-sized. The chain carries TRBV29-1 and TRBJ2-5, with 8 bases matching TRBD2. There are 13 residues in the CDR3. Germline assignment: CDR1 SQVTM and CDR2 ANQGSEA. Trimming cost V 3 bases and J 5 bases; bases outside gene matches: 5. The CDR3: CSVEDPGGETQYF. CDR3 nucleotides: TGCAGCGTTGAGGACCCGGGAGGGGAGACCCAGTACTTC. The variable domain in full, with the rest retrieved from reference TRBV29-1 and TRBJ2-5, is SAVISQKPSRDICQRGTSLTIQCQVDSQVTMMFWYRQQPGQSLTLIATANQGSEATYESGFVIDKFPISRPNLTFSTLTVSNMSPEDSSIYLCSVEDPGGETQYFGPGTRLLVL.

This clonotype has only a few counts. The chain employs TRBV28 and TRBJ2-3, with 9 bases matching TRBD1. This CDR3 spans 16 amino acids. Germline assignment: CDR1 MDHEN and CDR2 SYDVKM. The V gene end was trimmed by 3 bases and the J gene end by 8 bases; junction bases not matched to a gene: 12. The CDR3 protein is CASSFPGQGTAGTQYF. CDR3 bases: TGTGCCAGCAGTTTCCCCGGACAGGGGACCGCAGGTACGCAGTATTTT.

V usage is TRBV29-1 and J usage is TRBJ2-7; weak D call: TRBD1 (6 bases). V was clipped by 1 base and J by 7 bases, with 23 bases between them. The length of the CDR3 is 16 residues. CDR1 and CDR2 (germline): SQVTM, ANQGSEA. The CDR3 nucleotides are TGCAGCGTTGAAGGTCTAAAACAGGGCTTGGTCGATGAGCAGTACTTC. It specifies CSVEGLKQGLVDEQYF.

This chain uses TRBV12-3 or TRBV12-4 with TRBJ2-5; no clear D. This CDR3 has 14 amino acids. V lost 6 bases and J lost 2, with 13 bases in between. CDR3 amino acids: CASRSDLGQETQYF. CDR3 DNA: TGTGCCAGCAGGAGCGATTTGGGTCAAGAGACCCAGTACTTC.